This T cell receptor (beta chain) was observed in a study of siplizumab effects on memory and regulatory T cells. As regards this clone: Antigen specificity is unknown.

Study outcomes and limitations: For siplizumab cultures, the suppressive function of their proliferating Tregs was not confirmed. Sequences below about 10^-5 frequency were poorly captured. As a result, only a minor fraction of alloreactive clones mapped to unstimulated subsets. Significantly reduced by siplizumab was the cumulative frequency of alloreactive sequences, namely those traceable to unstimulated CD4+ memory cells.

CDR3 length: 14 residues. Germline V CDR1 and CDR2: GTSNPN, SVGIG (reference sequence). The V end lost 1 base, the J end lost 5 bases, and 11 bases lay between the germline ends. Repertoires were generated with immunoSEQ multiplex PCR, while TCRdb's copy carries only in-frame clones and drops some. The sample has some 110,000 clones, around 93% seen once; the top ten hold 0.32%. Sequenced input: CD4+ T cells sorted from blood. The rearrangement uses TRBV30 and TRBJ2-2; D gene uncertain. This TCR was recovered from a human donor in good health. The CDR3, as DNA: TGTGCCTGGAGTGAGGCAACCAGGACCGGGGAGCTGTTTTTT. It specifies CAWSEATRTGELFF.